The next 17 T cell receptor beta chains were all read from a single sample in a study of T cells in Graves' hyperthyroidism and ophthalmopathy. Authors of the study amplified TCR beta CDR3 regions from RNA transcripts. First-round RT-PCR with HTBI primers amplified the TCR CDR3 region. TCRdb fed the multiplex PCR reads into MiXCR, producing one record per CDR3 protein. The sample lists roughly 250,000 distinct CDR3 sequences, less than 20% occurring once. The material sequenced was blood. The receptors stem from a woman aged 18 to 35 with Graves' ophthalmopathy.

This clonotype was detected only a few times. V gene TRBV5-4 combines with J gene TRBJ2-7, with TRBD2 identical over 8 bases. Per the germline V gene, CDR1 is SGHNT and CDR2 is YYREEE (reference sequence). The V and J ends lost 2 bases and 2 bases, in that order; junction bases with no gene match: 9. The CDR3 length is 16 residues. CDR3 DNA sequence: TGTGCCAGCAGCTTCCTCGGACTAGCCAGTCCCTACGAGCAGTACTTC. Translation: CASSFLGLASPYEQYF.

Regarding this clonotype: At one end, the junction sequence differs from germline, possibly due to a read error. The chain uses TRBV20-1 and TRBJ1-4; D uncertain. Germline loops: CDR1 DFQATT, CDR2 SNEGSKA (reference sequence). The CDR3 loop spans 13 amino acids. The CDR3 coding sequence is TGCAGTGCTTTACCGGCGGGCGGAAGAAAACTGGTTTTT. Its protein product is CSALPAGGRKLVF.

This clonotype was seen many times. The V and J genes are TRBV6-4 and TRBJ2-3, with TRBD1 matching 9 bases. With 2 bases clipped from V and 4 bases from J, the junction kept 7 bases outside the gene matches. CDR3 length: 16 residues. Germline V gives CDR1 MRHNA, CDR2 SNTAGT. The CDR3 region is CASSDERTGGADTQYF. Here the CDR3 DNA reads TGTGCCAGCAGTGACGAAAGAACAGGGGGCGCAGATACGCAGTATTTT.

V usage is TRBV3-1 and J usage is TRBJ1-1; maybe TRBD1 (5 bases). From germline, CDR1 is LGHDT and CDR2 YNNKEL (reference sequence). V lost 1 base, J lost 1 base, and 13 bases lay in between. The CDR3 length is 16 residues. CDR3 coding DNA: TGTGCCAGCAGCCAAGTCGGGGCAGGGAGGAACACTGAAGCTTTCTTT. This sequence encodes CASSQVGAGRNTEAFF.

Ten or more counts support this clonotype. The chain couples TRBV28 to TRBJ1-2, with D perhaps TRBD1 (6 bases). From germline, CDR1 is MDHEN and CDR2 SYDVKM. Trimming pared 6 bases from V and 4 bases from J, leaving 15 bases between. CDR3 size: 14 residues. The CDR3 loop is CASSPGPTGYGYTF. The CDR3 DNA reads TGTGCCAGCAGCCCGGGACCGACAGGCTATGGCTACACCTTC.

This clonotype was recorded at least ten times. The genes are TRBV28 and TRBJ1-6; TRBD1 agrees at 9 bases. This CDR3 contains 16 residues. With V trimmed by 6 bases and J by 7 bases, 10 bases remained unmatched. Per germline, CDR1 MDHEN and CDR2 SYDVKM. CDR3 DNA: TGTGCCAGCAGACCTACCCGACAGGGGGACAATTCACCCCTCCACTTT. It encodes CASRPTRQGDNSPLHF. Full variable domain (rest looked up from reference TRBV28 and TRBJ1-6): DVKVTQSSRYLVKRTGEKVFLECVQDMDHENMFWYRQDPGLGLRLIYFSYDVKMKEKGDIPEGYSVSREKKERFSLILESASTNQTSMYLCASRPTRQGDNSPLHFGNGTRLTVT.

This clonotype was picked up many times. The rearrangement links TRBV20-1 to TRBJ2-7; TRBD2 matches 8 bases. CDR3 length: 15 amino acids. With V trimmed by 5 bases and J by 0 bases, 9 bases remained unmatched. Germline V gives CDR1 DFQATT, CDR2 SNEGSKA (reference sequence). CDR3 loop: CSAPFSGTISYEQYF. Written as DNA, the CDR3 is TGCAGTGCTCCCTTTAGCGGGACAATCTCCTACGAGCAGTACTTC.

This clonotype has at least ten counts. This sequence joins TRBV5-6 and TRBJ1-4; 9 bases map to TRBD1. This CDR3 has 14 residues. After removal of 5 bases from V and 8 bases from J, the junction contained 7 bases not matched to a gene. Germline V gene lookup returns CDR1 SGHDT and CDR2 YYEEEE. CDR3 nucleotide sequence: TGTGCCAGCAGTTCACAGGGGGCGTTCGAAAAACTGTTTTTT. As protein: CASSSQGAFEKLFF.

Many counts were recorded for this clonotype. This sequence joins TRBV5-6 and TRBJ2-3; no definite D call. Germline CDR1 SGHDT, CDR2 YYEEEE. This CDR3 contains 15 residues. Trimming took off 0 bases at V and 2 bases at J, with 10 bases between the two ends. CDR3 residues: CASSLGSPITDTQYF. The CDR3 DNA is TGTGCCAGCAGCTTGGGTAGTCCAATCACAGATACGCAGTATTTT.

This clonotype was detected ten times or more. The rearrangement uses TRBV18 and TRBJ1-4, with a tentative D call TRBD1 (5 bases). Trimming pared 8 bases from V and 4 bases from J, leaving 8 bases between. This CDR3 has 12 residues. In germline, CDR1 is KGHSH, CDR2 LQKENI. CDR3 sequence: CASGGINEKLFF. Here the CDR3 DNA reads TGTGCCAGCGGGGGTATTAATGAAAAACTGTTTTTT.

This clonotype was seen at least ten times. The gene calls are TRBV6-5 and TRBJ2-7; TRBD2 aligns across 8 bases. The CDR3 has 15 residues. V lost 2 bases and J lost 2; bases outside the gene matches: 5. The germline V gene encodes CDR1 MNHEY and CDR2 SVGAGI. CDR3 loop: CASSYAGGSPYEQYF. CDR3 DNA: TGTGCCAGCAGTTACGCGGGAGGATCCCCCTACGAGCAGTACTTC.

This clonotype was detected ten times or more. The chain couples TRBV29-1 to TRBJ1-1; no clear D gene. This CDR3 is built from 15 residues. V was clipped by 7 bases and J by 1 base, with 19 bases between them. Germline lookup yields CDR1 SQVTM and CDR2 ANQGSEA. CDR3 DNA: TGCAGCGCGTCCGGCGGCCCCCGACCGAACACTGAAGCTTTCTTT. Amino acid sequence: CSASGGPRPNTEAFF.

This clonotype was counted many times. The genes are TRBV14 and TRBJ2-3; D is ambiguous. The length of the CDR3 is 14 residues. V lost 2 bases and J lost 0, with 6 bases in between. Germline CDR1 is SGHDN and CDR2 is FVKESK. In nucleotides, the CDR3 is TGTGCCAGCAGCCAACTTGGAAGCACAGATACGCAGTATTTT. Translated: CASSQLGSTDTQYF. The full variable domain, with the rest looked up from reference TRBV14 and TRBJ2-3, is EAGVTQFPSHSVIEKGQTVTLRCDPISGHDNLYWYRRVMGKEIKFLLHFVKESKQDESGMPNNRFLAERTGGTYSTLKVQPAELEDSGVYFCASSQLGSTDTQYFGPGTRLTVL.

The rearrangement joins TRBV7-3 to TRBJ1-2; no clear D gene. CDR3 size: 13 residues. The ends were cut back, 5 bases at V and 8 bases at J, with 15 bases in the middle. CDR1 SGHTA and CDR2 FQGTGA come from the germline V gene. CDR3 sequence reads: CASSDDVGYGYTF. The CDR3, as DNA: TGTGCCAGCAGCGACGACGTGGGGTACGGCTACACCTTC.

In its sample, this clonotype was seen many times. The CDR3 is CASSYRFTLWFF. The CDR3 bases are TGTGCCAGCAGTTACAGGTTCACCTTGTGGTTCTTC. V and J are TRBV6-5 and TRBJ2-1, with D uncertain. CDR3 length: 12 residues. V was shortened by 2 bases and J by 15 bases, with 14 bases between the two germline ends. The V gene's germline CDR1 is MNHEY and CDR2 SVGAGI.

This clonotype came up many times. This CDR3 is CASSVGLPNEQFF. In DNA form, the CDR3 reads TGTGCCAGCAGCGTAGGGCTCCCCAATGAGCAGTTCTTC. The rearrangement uses TRBV9 and TRBJ2-1; D gene unclear. Germline V gene lookup returns CDR1 SGDLS and CDR2 YYNGEE. V was shortened by 0 bases and J by 6 bases, with 7 bases between the two germline ends. The CDR3 contains 13 residues.

The rearrangement links TRBV29-1 to TRBJ2-1; TRBD2 matches 15 bases. Germline CDR1 SQVTM, CDR2 ANQGSEA. Unmatched junction bases numbered 15, after V lost 6 bases and J lost 0 bases. The CDR3 covers 20 residues. The CDR3 region has the DNA TGCAGCGTCTCCTACCCCGGGACTAGCGGGAGGCCGAGCTCCTACAATGAGCAGTTCTTC. As protein: CSVSYPGTSGRPSSYNEQFF.